The 25 T cell receptor beta chains below were found in one sample sequenced in a study of T cell responses to AZD1222 COVID-19 vaccine. Sequencing used immunoSEQ multiplex PCR; TCRdb keeps in-frame clones, though not all of them. The sample holds under 85,000 clones; roughly 84% are singletons and the top ten take roughly 11%. The specimen was peripheral blood, collected on day 0 of AZD1222 vaccination. These TCRs come from an adult in good health.

This clone showed up just a few times. The chain joins TRBV11-2 to TRBJ2-7, with 8 bases matching TRBD1. The CDR3 covers 13 residues. Germline V gives CDR1 SGHAT, CDR2 FQNNGV. V lost 5 bases to trimming and J lost 7 bases; unmatched junction nucleotides: 7. This chain's CDR3 is CASSQDRDGEQYV. The CDR3 DNA follows: TGTGCCAGCAGCCAGGACAGGGATGGGGAGCAGTACGTC.

The gene calls are TRBV7-9 and TRBJ2-2, with TRBD1 matching 7 bases. Trimming at V came to 5 bases and at J to 0 bases, leaving 0 bases not matched to a gene. This CDR3 has 14 residues. The germline CDR1 and CDR2 sequences are SEHNR and FQNEAQ (reference sequence). The CDR3 coding sequence is TGTGCCAGCAGCCAGGGGGCGAACACCGGGGAGCTGTTTTTT. Protein: CASSQGANTGELFF.

The genes are TRBV19 and TRBJ2-2, with D unclear. Germline V CDR1 and CDR2: LNHDA, SQIVND (reference sequence). Trimming took off 6 bases at V and 1 base at J, with 9 bases between the two ends. The CDR3 covers 14 residues. The CDR3 loop reads CASRLGGNTGELFF. CDR3 in DNA: TGTGCCAGTAGGTTGGGCGGGAACACCGGGGAGCTGTTTTTT.

This clone was recorded once. The CDR3 sequence is CASASGTQYEQYF. In DNA, the CDR3 is TGTGCCAGCGCTAGCGGGACTCAGTACGAGCAGTACTTC. This chain links TRBV28 with TRBJ2-7; 9 bases line up with TRBD2. Germline loops: CDR1 MDHEN, CDR2 SYDVKM. The CDR3 runs 13 residues. Germline trimming cut 8 bases from V and 4 bases from J; bases unmatched to any gene: 6.

This clone came up once. The chain carries TRBV7-6 and TRBJ2-2; 9 positions match TRBD1. The CDR3 consists of 17 residues. The ends lost 5 bases at V and 7 bases at J; junction bases unmatched: 14. CDR1 is SGHVS and CDR2 is FNYEAQ in the germline V gene. CDR3 nucleotide sequence: TGTGCCAGCAGCCAAACTGTCGGGACAGGGAGTAACGGGGAGCTGTTTTTT. It yields the protein CASSQTVGTGSNGELFF.

The sample holds a few counts of this clone. This chain connects TRBV10-1 to TRBJ2-1, with D possibly TRBD1 on 6 matching bases. The V gene lost 4 bases and the J gene lost 5 bases, with 15 bases spanning the gap. The CDR3 consists of 15 residues. Germline V CDR1 and CDR2: WNHNN, SYGVQD (reference sequence). CDR3 sequence (DNA): TGCGCCAGCAGTGTAGGGGGTTTTCCCAACAATGAGCAGTTCTTC. Residues: CASSVGGFPNNEQFF.

This clone appeared a few times. The rearrangement joins TRBV6-5 to TRBJ1-5; no reliable D call. The CDR3 has 11 residues. Trimming pared 9 bases from V and 3 bases from J, leaving 6 bases between. Germline CDR1 MNHEY, CDR2 SVGAGI. CDR3 amino acids: CASGPNQPQHF. In nucleotides, the CDR3 is TGTGCCAGTGGACCCAATCAGCCCCAGCATTTT.

The chain carries TRBV24-1 and TRBJ2-1; unclear D gene. V was pared by 5 bases and J by 9 bases, with 16 bases between. Looked up from germline, CDR1 is KGHDR and CDR2 is SFDVKD. This CDR3 is 14 amino acids long. CDR3 in DNA: TGTGCCACCAGTGCTCCGGGCCCTCTTGGTGAGCAGTTCTTC. As protein: CATSAPGPLGEQFF.

This chain links TRBV5-1 with TRBJ2-7; 8 bases fit TRBD2. The germline V gene has CDR1 SGHRS and CDR2 YFSETQ. The ends lost 3 bases at V and 2 bases at J; junction bases unmatched: 4. This CDR3 has 14 amino acids. CDR3 amino acids: CASSSGLATYEQYF. The CDR3 bases are TGCGCCAGCAGCTCCGGACTAGCCACCTACGAGCAGTACTTC.

V gene TRBV15 combines with J gene TRBJ1-6; D gene unclear. With 0 bases removed from V and 8 bases from J, the gap between germline ends came to 11 bases. Germline CDR1 LNHNV, CDR2 YYDKDF (reference sequence). The CDR3 runs to 15 residues. CDR3 DNA: TGTGCCACCAGCAGAGATGCAGCCCGTGATTCACCCCTCCACTTT. It yields the protein CATSRDAARDSPLHF. Supplemented by reference TRBV15 and TRBJ1-6, the full variable domain reads DAMVIQNPRYQVTQFGKPVTLSCSQTLNHNVMYWYQQKSSQAPKLLFHYYDKDFNNEADTPDNFQSRRPNTSFCFLDIRSPGLGDTAMYLCATSRDAARDSPLHFGNGTRLTVT.

Here the CDR3 reads CASSLAGEQYF. As DNA, the CDR3 is TGTGCCAGCAGCTTAGCGGGAGAGCAGTACTTC. The chain employs TRBV13 and TRBJ2-7, with D possibly matching TRBD2 (5 bases). CDR1 is PRHDT, CDR2 FYEKMQ, per germline (reference sequence). The CDR3 covers 11 residues. Between the trimmed V and J ends, which lost 1 base and 7 bases, there was a span of 5 bases.

The chain carries TRBV21-1 and TRBJ2-7; the table calls TRBD1, which could not be checked here. TRBV21-1 is reported as a pseudogene. The CDR3 extends over 12 amino acids. The CDR3 nucleotides are TGTGCCAGCAGCAAGGGCTTGTACGAGCAGTACGTC. This codes for CASSKGLYEQYV.

The CDR3 protein is CAIKPDRTVYEQYF. CDR3 nucleotides: TGTGCCATCAAACCGGACAGGACGGTTTACGAGCAGTACTTC. The gene calls are TRBV10-3 and TRBJ2-7, with 7 positions matching TRBD1. The CDR3 has 14 residues. Trimming cost V 7 bases and J 4 bases; bases outside gene matches: 10. Looked up from germline, CDR1 is ENHRY and CDR2 is SYGVKD.

The V gene is TRBV5-5, the J gene TRBJ1-4, with a tentative D call TRBD1 (6 bases). The CDR3 is 16 residues long. V was trimmed by 1 base and J by 4 bases, leaving 14 bases between them. CDR1 is SGHKS and CDR2 is YYEKEE in the germline V gene (reference sequence). Here the CDR3 DNA reads TGTGCCAGCAGCTTGTTTTTAGGGGGTTATAATGAAAAACTGTTTTTT. Its translation is CASSLFLGGYNEKLFF.

J is TRBJ1-1 and V is TRBV6-1; TRBD1 is a possible D gene (6 bases). Between the trimmed V and J ends, which lost 0 bases and 4 bases, there was a span of 12 bases. The germline V gene encodes CDR1 MNHNS and CDR2 SASEGT. CDR3 length: 15 amino acids. The DNA for the CDR3 is TGTGCCAGCAGTGAAGCGGGACGGGGGCGCACTGAAGCTTTCTTT. Protein product: CASSEAGRGRTEAFF.

The V gene is TRBV18, the J gene TRBJ1-1; D not resolved. The CDR3 loop spans 12 amino acids. V was cut by 5 bases and J by 2 bases, with 6 bases left in between. The germline V gene encodes CDR1 KGHSH and CDR2 LQKENI. CDR3 DNA: TGTGCCAGCTCAGGCGGAAACACTGAAGCTTTCTTT. It specifies CASSGGNTEAFF.

The chain carries TRBV18 and TRBJ2-2, with 7 bases aligning to TRBD1. Germline V gene sequence: CDR1 KGHSH, CDR2 LQKENI. Germline trimming cut 3 bases from V and 7 bases from J; bases unmatched to any gene: 14. The CDR3 spans 17 residues. Written as DNA, the CDR3 is TGTGCCAGCTCACCTTACCAGCAGGGGGTCGCAATCGGGGAGCTGTTTTTT. It is translated as CASSPYQQGVAIGELFF.

This clone was observed a single time. This chain joins TRBV27 and TRBJ1-2; 9 bases are shared with TRBD1. This CDR3 contains 15 residues. V dropped 5 bases and J dropped 4; count of bases not matched to a gene: 8. Germline V gene sequence: CDR1 MNHEY, CDR2 SMNVEV (reference sequence). The CDR3 DNA reads TGTGCCAGCAGTGAGACGGGACAGGGTGCCTATGGCTACACCTTC. Residues: CASSETGQGAYGYTF.

J is TRBJ1-2 and V is TRBV27; D might be TRBD1 (6 bases). This CDR3 has 14 amino acids. Germline CDR1 reads MNHEY; CDR2 reads SMNVEV (reference sequence). V was trimmed by 5 bases and J by 4 bases, leaving 14 bases between them. The CDR3 DNA follows: TGTGCCAGCAGTCTCCAAGGACAGTCCTATGGCTACACCTTC. Residues: CASSLQGQSYGYTF.

This chain connects TRBV5-1 to TRBJ2-7, with no clear D. The ends were cut back, 2 bases at V and 5 bases at J, with 5 bases in the middle. CDR1 and CDR2 (germline): SGHRS, YFSETQ. The CDR3 sequence is 11 residues long. Written as DNA, the CDR3 is TGCGCCAGCAGCTTTGAGGACGAGCAGTACTTC. Its protein product is CASSFEDEQYF.

The V gene is TRBV19, the J gene TRBJ2-2, with D possibly being TRBD2 (6 bases). The CDR3 totals 13 residues. With 6 bases removed from V and 6 bases from J, the gap between germline ends came to 11 bases. CDR1 and CDR2 (germline): LNHDA, SQIVND (reference sequence). The CDR3 DNA is TGTGCCAGTAGAACTGGCGGGGCCGGGGAGCTGTTTTTT. Its protein is CASRTGGAGELFF. Full variable domain (remainder filled in from reference TRBV19 and TRBJ2-2): DGGITQSPKYLFRKEGQNVTLSCEQNLNHDAMYWYRQDPGQGLRLIYYSQIVNDFQKGDIAEGYSVSREKKESFPLTVTSAQKNPTAFYLCASRTGGAGELFFGEGSRLTVL.

This sequence joins TRBV7-9 and TRBJ2-3; 10 bases match TRBD1. The germline V gene has CDR1 SEHNR and CDR2 FQNEAQ (reference sequence). The J segment lost 2 bases and the V segment lost 3 bases, leaving 5 bases of the junction unmatched. This CDR3 spans 16 amino acids. In DNA form, the CDR3 reads TGTGCCAGCAGCTTGTATGGGACAGGGGACACAGATACGCAGTATTTT. Translated, it gives CASSLYGTGDTDTQYF.

This clone has just one count. The chain employs TRBV19 and TRBJ1-2; TRBD1 agrees at 7 bases. The trim removed 9 bases at V and 3 bases at J, leaving 10 bases unmatched. The CDR3 has 14 residues. Germline V CDR1 and CDR2: LNHDA, SQIVND (reference sequence). Here the CDR3 reads CASSGQVGDYGYTF. The CDR3, as DNA: TGTGCCAGCAGTGGACAGGTCGGGGACTATGGCTACACCTTC. The variable domain in full, with the rest retrieved from reference TRBV19 and TRBJ1-2, is DGGITQSPKYLFRKEGQNVTLSCEQNLNHDAMYWYRQDPGQGLRLIYYSQIVNDFQKGDIAEGYSVSREKKESFPLTVTSAQKNPTAFYLCASSGQVGDYGYTFGSGTRLTVV.

The chain joins TRBV13 to TRBJ2-7; D is possibly TRBD1 (6 bases). Germline loops: CDR1 PRHDT, CDR2 FYEKMQ (reference sequence). V lost 2 bases and J 1 base, leaving 6 bases between the germline ends. The CDR3 runs to 13 residues. The CDR3 DNA reads TGTGCCAGCAGCTTAAGGGGGTCCTACGAGCAGTACTTC. It specifies CASSLRGSYEQYF.

This clone occurred a few times. The chain couples TRBV5-1 to TRBJ2-7; TRBD2 aligns across 7 bases. The CDR3 covers 14 residues. V gave up 6 bases and J gave up 7 bases; unmatched junction bases: 13. Germline V gene data show CDR1 as SGHRS and CDR2 as YFSETQ. This chain's CDR3 is CASTPLGLVGEQYF. The CDR3 bases are TGCGCCAGCACCCCCCTAGGACTAGTGGGGGAGCAGTACTTC.